The 7 T cell receptor beta chains below all came from one sample that was sequenced in a study of shared clonotypes between healthy human individuals (dated by TCRdb to the early 2020s). Libraries were prepared through the immunoSEQ multiplex PCR assay. This immuneACCESS table, as held by TCRdb, lists in-frame sequences with V and J called but not all clones. Of the missing ones, under half trace to an unresolved V gene in checked studies; the others have no known cause. The sample records about 2.3 million clones, around 92% of which are singletons. 0.3% to 0.4% of the sample lies in the top ten. The sequenced material came from naive CD4+ T cells from PBMCs. The cell subset or site tag for this specimen amounts to: CD45RA+ positively selected. The receptors stem from a man aged 18 to 29 in good health. Some clones in this sample may be carry-over from other donors' samples.

This chain joins TRBV6-1 and TRBJ2-7; D might be TRBD2 (6 bases). CDR1 and CDR2 (germline): MNHNS, SASEGT. The CDR3 consists of 15 residues. Between the trimmed V and J ends, which lost 3 bases and 2 bases, there was a span of 14 bases. The CDR3 nucleotides are TGTGCCAGCAGTGAGGTCCACGGGAGTCCCTACGAGCAGTACTTC. Translation gives CASSEVHGSPYEQYF.

The chain combines TRBV21-1 with TRBJ1-5; whether TRBD1, the table's D call, matches the DNA was not checked. TRBV21-1 has pseudogene status. The CDR3 spans 17 residues. As DNA, the CDR3 is TGTGCCAGCAGCGGCCGATTAGACAGGGAATTCAATCAGCCCCAGCATTTT. Translation: CASSGRLDREFNQPQHF.

The chain uses TRBV25-1 and TRBJ1-2, with D unresolved. Per germline, CDR1 MGHDK and CDR2 SYGVNS. The V and J ends lost 1 base and 3 bases respectively, with 9 bases between them. There are 14 residues in the CDR3. In DNA, the CDR3 is TGTGCCAGCAGTGAATTCGGCAGCGACTATGGCTACACCTTC. Its protein is CASSEFGSDYGYTF.

This clone is a singleton in its sample. J is TRBJ2-5 and V is TRBV7-2; D unresolved. This CDR3 comprises 14 residues. The germline V gene encodes CDR1 SGHTA and CDR2 FQGNSA. V lost 2 bases and J lost 7, with 14 bases in between. The CDR3 is CASSLSSGPGTQYF. CDR3 in DNA: TGTGCCAGCAGCTTATCGTCAGGCCCGGGGACCCAGTACTTC. Variable domain in full (rest from reference TRBV7-2 and TRBJ2-5): GAGVSQSPSNKVTEKGKDVELRCDPISGHTALYWYRQSLGQGLEFLIYFQGNSAPDKSGLPSDRFSAERTGGSVSTLTIQRTQQEDSAVYLCASSLSSGPGTQYFGPGTRLLVL.

The gene calls are TRBV27 and TRBJ1-4, with D hard to call. The V end was cut by 4 bases, the J end by 8 bases, with 8 bases between. The CDR3 covers 12 residues. Looked up from germline, CDR1 is MNHEY and CDR2 is SMNVEV (reference sequence). The chain's CDR3 is CASSWTGEKLFF. The CDR3 region has the DNA TGTGCCAGCAGTTGGACTGGGGAAAAACTGTTTTTT.

To note about this clone: Different DNA sequences within this sample yield the same CDR3. CDR3 nucleotide sequence: TGTGCCAGCAGTGAAGCCGGGACAGGGGACAATGAGCAGTTCTTC. Amino acid sequence: CASSEAGTGDNEQFF. The chain combines TRBV2 with TRBJ2-1; 10 bases match TRBD1. Unmatched junction bases numbered 1, after V lost 0 bases and J lost 5 bases. CDR1 and CDR2 (germline): SNHLY, FYNNEI. This CDR3 is 15 amino acids long.

The CDR3 DNA reads TGTGCCACCAGCAGAGACCGTCCGGACTCCGGGGGACAGCAGCATTTT. The encoded protein is CATSRDRPDSGGQQHF. The chain is built from TRBV15 and TRBJ1-5; 7 positions match TRBD1. The V segment lost 0 bases and the J segment 13 bases; nucleotides outside the gene matches: 15. CDR3 length equals 16 residues. Germline V gene data show CDR1 as LNHNV and CDR2 as YYDKDF (reference sequence).